Reported below is one T cell receptor beta chain. Its antigen is currently unknown. This CDR3 has 14 amino acids. CDR1 is LNHDA and CDR2 is SQIVND in the germline V gene (reference sequence). V lost 1 base to trimming and J lost 5 bases, with 11 bases between them. Primers included in the PCR were 60 Vbeta and 13 Jbeta primers. Clones were read by immunoSEQ multiplex PCR, and TCRdb kept only the in-frame ones, dropping some. The sample includes roughly 100,000 clones, more than 65% of them seen just once. The data derive from a study of cytomegalovirus exposure and HLA in healthy donors. Study-wide points: In a later analysis, at a false discovery rate of 0.05, roughly 16,000 TCR beta sequences matched HLA alleles. The analysis excluded some indistinguishable V segments, including TRBV6-2 and TRBV6-3. Reportedly, cytomegalovirus status was diagnosed with high sensitivity and specificity.

The receptor was isolated from a woman between 18 and 30 years old in good health and CMV-seropositive. Sequencing input: PBMCs. The chain has TRBV19 and TRBJ2-5; TRBD2 is a possible D gene (6 bases). The CDR3 reads CASSIVGGWETQYF. In nucleotides, the CDR3 is TGTGCCAGTAGTATAGTTGGAGGGTGGGAGACCCAGTACTTC.